This TCR beta chain is from a study of CD8 T cells in ankylosing spondylitis. Study-wide findings and caveats: Made up of under 10 highly homologous variants, a TCR beta motif appeared characteristic of ankylosing spondylitis blood. Past studies reported some motif variants in reactive arthritis synovial fluid and blood.

This clonotype was counted between two and nine times. Antigen specificity is unknown. Scientists made TCR beta libraries using quantitative 5'-RACE with molecular barcodes. Each CDR3 protein is one row after TCRdb ran MiXCR on the 5' RACE reads. The sample holds roughly 400,000 distinct CDR3 sequences, under 25% seen once. The germline CDR1 and CDR2 sequences are SGHRS and YFSETQ. The CDR3 loop spans 14 amino acids. Trimming took 4 bases from V and 7 from J, leaving 12 bases between them. The chain joins TRBV5-1 to TRBJ1-6; a weak D match, TRBD1 (5 bases). Sequencing was performed on blood, either unsorted or a sorted T cell fraction (not recorded which). The sequence was collected from a male donor with ankylosing spondylitis. The CDR3 loop is CASSTDNQNSPLHF. CDR3 nucleotide sequence: TGCGCCAGCAGCACGGACAACCAGAATTCACCCCTCCACTTT. Variable domain in full (rest from reference TRBV5-1 and TRBJ1-6): KAGVTQTPRYLIKTRGQQVTLSCSPISGHRSVSWYQQTPGQGLQFLFEYFSETQRNKGNFPGRFSGRQFSNSRSEMNVSTLELGDSALYLCASSTDNQNSPLHFGNGTRLTVT.